The sample holds a few counts of the clone carrying this T cell receptor (beta chain). The sample comes from a study of shared clonotypes between healthy human individuals. Measured with immunoSEQ multiplex PCR; TCRdb has only the in-frame clones, and not every one. In the table there are over a million clones, about 75% of which are singletons. The CDR3 contains 18 residues. Sequencing used memory CD4+ T cells sorted from blood. The subset was: CD45RA-negative fraction. The clonotype comes from a man younger than 35 in good health. The chain joins TRBV21-1 to TRBJ1-3; TRBD1 reflects the table's D call only, with no check against the DNA. TRBV21-1 is a documented pseudogene. This chain's CDR3 is CASSKAFGTGFTGNTIYF. CDR3 sequence (DNA): TGTGCCAGCAGCAAAGCCTTTGGGACAGGGTTTACTGGAAACACCATATATTTT.